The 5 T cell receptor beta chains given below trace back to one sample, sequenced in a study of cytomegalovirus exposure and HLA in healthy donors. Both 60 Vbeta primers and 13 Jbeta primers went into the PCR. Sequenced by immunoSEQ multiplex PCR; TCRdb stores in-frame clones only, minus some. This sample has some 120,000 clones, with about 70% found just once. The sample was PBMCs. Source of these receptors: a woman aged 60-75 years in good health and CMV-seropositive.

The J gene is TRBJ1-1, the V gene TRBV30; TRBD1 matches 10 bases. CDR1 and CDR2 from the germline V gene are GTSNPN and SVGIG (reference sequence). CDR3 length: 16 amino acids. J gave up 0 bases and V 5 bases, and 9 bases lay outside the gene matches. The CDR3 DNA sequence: TGTGCCTGGGACCACCGGGACAGGGGTTTGAACACTGAAGCTTTCTTT. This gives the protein CAWDHRDRGLNTEAFF.

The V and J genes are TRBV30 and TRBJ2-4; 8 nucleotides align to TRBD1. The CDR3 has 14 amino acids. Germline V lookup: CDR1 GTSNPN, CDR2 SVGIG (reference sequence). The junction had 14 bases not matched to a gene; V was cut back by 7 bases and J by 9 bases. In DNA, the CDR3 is TGTGCCTCCAGACCTCCGGGACAGGTTCCCATTCAGTACTTC. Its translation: CASRPPGQVPIQYF.

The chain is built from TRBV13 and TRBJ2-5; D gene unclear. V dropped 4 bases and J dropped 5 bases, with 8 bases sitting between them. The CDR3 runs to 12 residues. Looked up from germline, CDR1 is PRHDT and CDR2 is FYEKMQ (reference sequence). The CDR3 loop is CASSSTGETQYF. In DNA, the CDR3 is TGTGCCAGCAGCTCTACCGGGGAGACCCAGTACTTC.

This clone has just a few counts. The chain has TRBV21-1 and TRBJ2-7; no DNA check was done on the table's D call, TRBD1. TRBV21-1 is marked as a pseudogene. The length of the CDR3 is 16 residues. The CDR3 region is CASSRGPPGKSYEQYF. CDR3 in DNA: TGTGCCAGCAGCAGGGGGCCCCCGGGAAAGTCCTACGAGCAGTACTTC.

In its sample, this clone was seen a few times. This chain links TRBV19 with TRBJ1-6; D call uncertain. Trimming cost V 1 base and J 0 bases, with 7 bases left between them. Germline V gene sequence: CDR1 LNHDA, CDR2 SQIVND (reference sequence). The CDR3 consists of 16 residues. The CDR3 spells CASSIAGSSYNSPLHF. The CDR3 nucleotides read TGTGCCAGTAGTATAGCTGGGAGCTCCTATAATTCACCCCTCCACTTT.